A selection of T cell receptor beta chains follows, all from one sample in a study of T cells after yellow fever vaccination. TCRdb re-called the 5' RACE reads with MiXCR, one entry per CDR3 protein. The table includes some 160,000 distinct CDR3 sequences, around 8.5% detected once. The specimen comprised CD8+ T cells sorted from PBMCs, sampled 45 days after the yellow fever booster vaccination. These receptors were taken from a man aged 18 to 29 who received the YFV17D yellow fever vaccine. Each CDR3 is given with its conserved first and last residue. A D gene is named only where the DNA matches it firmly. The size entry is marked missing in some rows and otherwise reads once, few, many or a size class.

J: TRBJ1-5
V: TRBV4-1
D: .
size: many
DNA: TGCGCCAGCAGCCAAAGGGACATTAGCAATCAGCCCCAGCATTTT
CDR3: CASSQRDISNQPQHF

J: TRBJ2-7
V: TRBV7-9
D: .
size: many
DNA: TGTGCCAGCAGCTTTCTATCGGAGGGAGTCGGGGCCAACGAGCAGTACTTC
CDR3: CASSFLSEGVGANEQYF

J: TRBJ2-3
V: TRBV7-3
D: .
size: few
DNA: TGTGCCAGCAGCGTTATGATTATGGATACGCAGTATTTT
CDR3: CASSVMIMDTQYF

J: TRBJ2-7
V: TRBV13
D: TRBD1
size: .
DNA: TGTGCCAGCAGCTCAGACGGGACAGGGGTGGCCGAGCAGTACTTC
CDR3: CASSSDGTGVAEQYF

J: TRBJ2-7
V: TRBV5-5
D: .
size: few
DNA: TGTGCCAGCAGCTTCACAGGTAGCTCCTACGAGCAGTACTTC
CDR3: CASSFTGSSYEQYF

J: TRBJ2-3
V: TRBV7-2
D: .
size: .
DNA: TGTGCCAGCAGAGCCGTTGGTGGGGGGCCTCGCACAGATACGCAGTATTTT
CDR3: CASRAVGGGPRTDTQYF

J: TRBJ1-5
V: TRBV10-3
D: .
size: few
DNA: TGTGCCATCAGTGGCGGGGGGGGGCATCAGCCCCAGCATTTT
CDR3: CAISGGGGHQPQHF

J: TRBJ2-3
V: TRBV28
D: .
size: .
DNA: TGTGCCAGCAGACCCGTTAACCAGGGGTTACTCACAGATACGCAGTATTTT
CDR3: CASRPVNQGLLTDTQYF

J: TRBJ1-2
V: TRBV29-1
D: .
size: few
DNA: TGCAGCGTCCCTAACGGGGGGGGCGCTGACTATGGCTACACCTTC
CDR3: CSVPNGGGADYGYTF

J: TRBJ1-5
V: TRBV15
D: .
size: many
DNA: TGTGCCACCAGCAGATGGGGGGATCAGCCCCAGCATTTT
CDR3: CATSRWGDQPQHF

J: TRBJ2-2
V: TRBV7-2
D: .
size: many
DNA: TGTGCCAGCAGCTTGGTGGGAGCCGGGGAGCTGTTTTTT
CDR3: CASSLVGAGELFF

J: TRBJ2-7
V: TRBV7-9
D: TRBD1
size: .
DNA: TGTGCCAGCAGCCACAGGGGTCAAAGCACGAGAGAGCAGTACTTC
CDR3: CASSHRGQSTREQYF

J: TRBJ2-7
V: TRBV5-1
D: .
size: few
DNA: TGCGCCAGCAGCCCTGAGCGGACCTACGAGCAGTACTTC
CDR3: CASSPERTYEQYF

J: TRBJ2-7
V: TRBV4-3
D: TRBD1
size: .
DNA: TGCGCCAGCAGCCAAGAACATAGGGAACAGGGGGCCCAAAGTGTTACCTACGAGCAGTACTTC
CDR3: CASSQEHREQGAQSVTYEQYF

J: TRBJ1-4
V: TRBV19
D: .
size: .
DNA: TGTGCCAGTAGTATAACTTCCTCGATGGCTGAAAAACTGTTTTTT
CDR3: CASSITSSMAEKLFF

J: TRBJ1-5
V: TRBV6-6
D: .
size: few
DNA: TGTGCCAGCAGTTACGATGGGACCCAGCATTTT
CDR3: CASSYDGTQHF

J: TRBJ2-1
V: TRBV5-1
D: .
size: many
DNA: TGCGCCAGCAGCCCTCGTGGTAGCGTCCTCCAAGAGCAGTTCTTC
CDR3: CASSPRGSVLQEQFF

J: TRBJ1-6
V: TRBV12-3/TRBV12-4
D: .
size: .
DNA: TGTGCCAGCACCTCATCCGGTGGCAGGGGAGCCTCACCCCTCCACTTT
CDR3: CASTSSGGRGASPLHF

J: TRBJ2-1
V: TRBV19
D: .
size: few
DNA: TGTGCCAGTAGTATAGTGGCCGGGGTCGAGCAGTTCTTC
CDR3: CASSIVAGVEQFF

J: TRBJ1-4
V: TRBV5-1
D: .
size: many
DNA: TGCGCCAGCAGCATCGGACTGAGAACTAATGAAAAACTGTTTTTT
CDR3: CASSIGLRTNEKLFF

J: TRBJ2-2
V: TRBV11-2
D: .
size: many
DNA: TGTGCCAGCAGCTTAGGTTTGCCCGGGGAGCTGTTTTTT
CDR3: CASSLGLPGELFF

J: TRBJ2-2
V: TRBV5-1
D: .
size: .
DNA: TGCGCCAGCAGCTTCTACAGGGCGGCCGGGGAGCTGTTTTTT
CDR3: CASSFYRAAGELFF

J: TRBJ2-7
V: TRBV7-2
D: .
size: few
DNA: TGTGCCAGCAGCCTGGGCAGGAACTCCTACGAGCAGTACTTC
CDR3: CASSLGRNSYEQYF

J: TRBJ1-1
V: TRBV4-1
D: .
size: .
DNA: TGCGCCAGCGAAGGCCCCAAGCAGGGGAACACTGAAGCTTTCTTT
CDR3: CASEGPKQGNTEAFF

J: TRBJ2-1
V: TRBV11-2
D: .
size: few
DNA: TGTGCCAGCAGCTTTGGTCCTTCAACGGCCCCACAGTTCTTC
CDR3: CASSFGPSTAPQFF

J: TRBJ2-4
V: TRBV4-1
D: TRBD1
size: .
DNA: TGCGCCAGCAGCCAAGAAGGAGACAGGGTTTACATTCAGTACTTC
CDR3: CASSQEGDRVYIQYF

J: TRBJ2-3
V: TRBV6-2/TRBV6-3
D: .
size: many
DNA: TGTGCCGGGGATACGCAGTATTTT
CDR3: CAGDTQYF

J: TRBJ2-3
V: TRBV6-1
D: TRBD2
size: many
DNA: TGTGCCAGCAGTGAAAAATCTAGCGGGGCAGATACGCAGTATTTT
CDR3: CASSEKSSGADTQYF

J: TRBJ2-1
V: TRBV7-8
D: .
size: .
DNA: TGTGCCAGCAGCTTAGAATCACTTTACAATGAGCAGTTCTTC
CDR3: CASSLESLYNEQFF

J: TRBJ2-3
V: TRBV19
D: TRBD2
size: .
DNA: TGTGCCAGTAGTATAGATCGGGCAGCGGGGGTAACTAGCACAGATACGCAGTATTTT
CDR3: CASSIDRAAGVTSTDTQYF

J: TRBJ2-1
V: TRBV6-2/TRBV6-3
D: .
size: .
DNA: TGTGCCAGCATCGATCAGGGACACTACAATGAGCAGTTCTTC
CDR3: CASIDQGHYNEQFF

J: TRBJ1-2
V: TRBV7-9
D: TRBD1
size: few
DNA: TGTGCCAGCAGCCTCTTGGGGACAGGGGAGTCTGGCTACACCTTC
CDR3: CASSLLGTGESGYTF

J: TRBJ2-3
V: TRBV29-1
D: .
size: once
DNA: TGCAGCGTTGAGGGGGGTATGGGCACAGATACGCAGTATTTT
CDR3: CSVEGGMGTDTQYF

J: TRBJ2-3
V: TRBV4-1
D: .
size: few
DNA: TGCGCCAGCAGCCAGCAGAAAAGAAGGGCCGATACGCAGTATTTT
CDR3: CASSQQKRRADTQYF

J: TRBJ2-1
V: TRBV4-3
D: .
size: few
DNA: TGCGCCAGCAGCCAACTCAGGGGCTCCTACAATGAGCAGTTCTTC
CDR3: CASSQLRGSYNEQFF

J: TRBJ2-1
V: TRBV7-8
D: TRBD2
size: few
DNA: TGTGCCAGCAGCCCTGGGACTAGCGGGGCCAATGAGCAGTTCTTC
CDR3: CASSPGTSGANEQFF

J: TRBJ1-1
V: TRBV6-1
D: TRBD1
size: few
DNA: TGTGCCAGCAGATTCCTAACAGGGGGTGCCACTGAAGCTTTCTTT
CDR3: CASRFLTGGATEAFF

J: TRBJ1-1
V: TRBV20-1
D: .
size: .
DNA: TGCAGTGCTGAGGGGCTGCTGAACACTGAAGCTTTCTTT
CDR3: CSAEGLLNTEAFF

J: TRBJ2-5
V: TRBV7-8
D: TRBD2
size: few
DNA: TGTGCCAGCAGCGTAAGACTAGCGGGGGACCTGCCAGGAGAGACCCAGTACTTC
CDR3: CASSVRLAGDLPGETQYF

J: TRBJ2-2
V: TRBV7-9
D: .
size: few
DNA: TGTGCCAGCGTCAGGGCAGACACGAACACCGGGGAGCTGTTTTTT
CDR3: CASVRADTNTGELFF

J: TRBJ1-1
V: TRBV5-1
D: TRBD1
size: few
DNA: TGCGCCAGCAGGCCCACCGAGACAGGGCGAAACACTGAAGCTTTCTTT
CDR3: CASRPTETGRNTEAFF

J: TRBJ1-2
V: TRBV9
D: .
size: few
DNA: TGTGCCAGCAGCGTAGTACAGAACTATGGCTACACCTTC
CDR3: CASSVVQNYGYTF

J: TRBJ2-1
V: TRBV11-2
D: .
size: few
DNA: TGTGCCAGCAGCATTACCCCCCCACCCCTCAATGAGCAGTTCTTC
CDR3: CASSITPPPLNEQFF